This TCR beta chain came from a study of blood T cell repertoires in COVID-19. Source study methods: Amplification from reference gene primers served as the basis for estimated nucleated cell counts. TCRdb's table, derived via immunoSEQ multiplex PCR, lists solely in-frame clones and lacks some. V and J calls and clone size are copied from that table; D and trimming were computed from the DNA. The sample lists 98,000 or so clones; around 83% were seen once. The CDR3 is 16 amino acids. The germline gives CDR1 SGHRS, CDR2 YFSETQ. V was shortened by 5 bases and J by 4 bases, with 19 bases between the two germline ends.

The receptor's source is a woman at least 80 years old with active or convalescent COVID-19. What was sequenced was peripheral blood. The rearrangement uses TRBV5-1 and TRBJ1-5; a weak D match, TRBD1 (5 bases). For the CDR3, the DNA is TGCGCCAGCAGTCTTATGCCCCAAGGGGTTAATCAGCCCCAGCATTTT. It encodes CASSLMPQGVNQPQHF. The full variable domain, with the rest looked up from reference TRBV5-1 and TRBJ1-5, is KAGVTQTPRYLIKTRGQQVTLSCSPISGHRSVSWYQQTPGQGLQFLFEYFSETQRNKGNFPGRFSGRQFSNSRSEMNVSTLELGDSALYLCASSLMPQGVNQPQHFGDGTRLSIL.